What follows are 24 T cell receptor beta chains derived from one specimen sequenced in a study of cytomegalovirus exposure and HLA in healthy donors. PCR employed 60 Vbeta and 13 Jbeta primers. Profiled with immunoSEQ multiplex PCR; TCRdb holds only in-frame clones, not every one. The data hold 150,000 to 200,000 clones, with 77% observed a single time. Material: PBMCs. These receptors all stem from a woman in her twenties or thirties in good health and CMV-seropositive.

This rearrangement joins TRBV30 to TRBJ1-1; D is uncertain. This CDR3 spans 14 amino acids. Germline loops: CDR1 GTSNPN, CDR2 SVGIG (reference sequence). Trimming stripped 1 base from V and 4 bases from J, with 13 bases between. Written as DNA, the CDR3 is TGTGCCTGGAGTGAGGTGCGAGCGGGCACTGAAGCTTTCTTT. Protein: CAWSEVRAGTEAFF.

J is TRBJ2-2 and V is TRBV19; 7 nucleotides align to TRBD2. This CDR3 has 14 amino acids. Germline CDR1 LNHDA, CDR2 SQIVND (reference sequence). The ends lost 5 bases at V and 0 bases at J; junction bases unmatched: 0. The CDR3 coding sequence is TGTGCCAGTAGTGGACTAGCGAACACCGGGGAGCTGTTTTTT. It encodes CASSGLANTGELFF.

The V and J genes are TRBV5-1 and TRBJ2-1, with no clear D. Germline V gives CDR1 SGHRS, CDR2 YFSETQ. The CDR3 has 16 amino acids. V was trimmed by 0 bases and J by 0 bases, leaving 10 bases between them. CDR3 protein: CASSLEAKSSYNEQFF. CDR3 DNA sequence: TGCGCCAGCAGCTTGGAAGCCAAGAGCTCCTACAATGAGCAGTTCTTC.

The V gene is TRBV4-2, the J gene TRBJ2-1, with TRBD2 matching over 9 bases. The V segment lost 2 bases and the J segment 7 bases; nucleotides outside the gene matches: 9. CDR3 length: 16 residues. Germline CDR1 and CDR2: LGHNA and YNFKEQ. Here the CDR3 reads CASSQLLAGEDNEQFF. The CDR3 region has the DNA TGTGCCAGCAGCCAATTATTAGCGGGAGAGGATAATGAGCAGTTCTTC.

This clone was picked up a small number of times. The rearrangement joins TRBV7-2 to TRBJ2-1; 8 bases match TRBD2. J lost 5 bases, V lost 2 bases, and 5 bases had no gene match. The CDR3 length is 15 residues. Germline values: CDR1 SGHTA, CDR2 FQGNSA. CDR3 region: CASSLLLADDNEQFF. For the CDR3, the DNA is TGTGCCAGCAGCTTATTACTAGCGGACGACAATGAGCAGTTCTTC.

V and J are TRBV6-1 and TRBJ1-2; 9 positions agree with TRBD1. The CDR3 is 12 residues long. The trim removed 6 bases at V and 8 bases at J, leaving 4 bases unmatched. The germline V gene encodes CDR1 MNHNS and CDR2 SASEGT. CDR3 nucleotides: TGTGCCAGCAGGGGACAGGGTATGGGCTACACCTTC. Encoded protein: CASRGQGMGYTF.

The chain recombines TRBV11-2 with TRBJ2-7, with 7 bases that match TRBD1. With 4 bases clipped from V and 2 bases from J, the junction kept 5 bases outside the gene matches. Germline V gives CDR1 SGHAT, CDR2 FQNNGV. This CDR3 is built from 14 residues. CDR3 DNA sequence: TGTGCCAGCAGCTGGGACAGTGCCACCTACGAGCAGTACTTC. Amino acids: CASSWDSATYEQYF.

A few counts support this clone. The chain is built from TRBV10-2 and TRBJ1-3, with D unresolved. The CDR3 loop spans 12 amino acids. The V gene's germline CDR1 is WSHSY and CDR2 SAAADI. V was shortened by 3 bases and J by 4 bases, with 4 bases between the two germline ends. As DNA, the CDR3 is TGCGCCAGCAGTGATCAGGGAAACACCATATATTTT. Amino acid sequence: CASSDQGNTIYF.

This chain joins TRBV6-6 and TRBJ2-3; the match to TRBD2 covers 11 bases. The CDR3 has 15 residues. Germline V CDR1 and CDR2: MNHNY, SVGAGI (reference sequence). V dropped 5 bases and J dropped 4; count of bases not matched to a gene: 5. The CDR3 here is CASSGTSGAPDTQYF. The CDR3 DNA follows: TGTGCCAGCAGTGGGACTAGCGGAGCCCCAGATACGCAGTATTTT.

The chain recombines TRBV2 with TRBJ1-5; 8 bases align to TRBD1. CDR3 length equals 15 residues. CDR1 and CDR2 from the germline V gene are SNHLY and FYNNEI. Losses at the gene ends were 2 bases for V and 6 bases for J; bases not matched to a gene: 6. CDR3 in DNA: TGTGCCAGCAGTGAAAGCCAGGGGGCGCGTCAGCCCCAGCATTTT. Amino acid sequence: CASSESQGARQPQHF.

V gene TRBV6-5 combines with J gene TRBJ2-7; TRBD2 might be the D (6 bases). The V and J ends lost 4 bases and 2 bases respectively, with 9 bases between them. Germline CDR1 reads MNHEY; CDR2 reads SVGAGI. This CDR3 spans 13 amino acids. The CDR3 nucleotides are TGTGCCAGCAGTTCCCCGGGGGCCTACGAGCAGTACTTC. Amino acid sequence: CASSSPGAYEQYF.

This clone was detected only a few times. The chain uses TRBV5-1 and TRBJ2-7, with 7 bases fitting TRBD2. Germline V gene lookup returns CDR1 SGHRS and CDR2 YFSETQ. V dropped 1 base and J dropped 3; count of bases not matched to a gene: 7. This CDR3 spans 15 amino acids. CDR3 amino acids: CASSLPRDYLYEQYF. The CDR3 DNA reads TGCGCCAGCAGCTTGCCCCGGGACTATCTCTACGAGCAGTACTTC.

The rearrangement joins TRBV2 to TRBJ2-3; D unclear. The germline V gene has CDR1 SNHLY and CDR2 FYNNEI. Trimming removed 4 bases from V and 0 bases from J, with 8 bases in between. The CDR3 covers 14 residues. The CDR3 sequence: CASSGGPSTDTQYF. In DNA form, the CDR3 reads TGTGCCAGCAGTGGTGGGCCGAGCACAGATACGCAGTATTTT.

The rearrangement uses TRBV6-4 and TRBJ2-6, with unresolved D. Trimming left V 4 bases short and J 0 bases short, with 10 bases between. Germline V gives CDR1 MRHNA, CDR2 SNTAGT. The CDR3 has 16 amino acids. CDR3 sequence: CASSVFHTSGANVLTF. DNA for the CDR3: TGTGCCAGCAGTGTCTTCCACACCTCTGGGGCCAACGTCCTGACTTTC.

The chain employs TRBV9 and TRBJ2-7; a possible D gene is TRBD1 (5 bases). V gave up 2 bases and J gave up 3 bases, with 9 bases separating them. CDR1 SGDLS and CDR2 YYNGEE come from the germline V gene. This CDR3 region has 13 residues. CDR3 DNA: TGTGCCAGCAGCGTTAAGGGGAACTACGAGCAGTACTTC. Translation gives CASSVKGNYEQYF.

This rearrangement joins TRBV2 to TRBJ2-6; D is possibly TRBD2 (5 bases). The CDR3 spans 15 residues. Between the trimmed V and J ends, which lost 3 bases and 3 bases, there was a span of 9 bases. Germline CDR1 is SNHLY and CDR2 is FYNNEI. The CDR3 loop reads CASSDRGHGANVLTF. CDR3 DNA sequence: TGTGCCAGCAGTGATCGGGGTCATGGGGCCAACGTCCTGACTTTC. Filled out from reference TRBV2 and TRBJ2-6, the complete variable domain reads EPEVTQTPSHQVTQMGQEVILRCVPISNHLYFYWYRQILGQKVEFLVSFYNNEISEKSEIFDDQFSVERPDGSNFTLKIRSTKLEDSAMYFCASSDRGHGANVLTFGAGSRLTVL.

The chain joins TRBV5-1 to TRBJ2-1; 11 nucleotides align to TRBD2. V shed 1 base and J 9 bases; nucleotides not matched to a gene: 9. Germline lookup yields CDR1 SGHRS and CDR2 YFSETQ. The CDR3 sequence is 16 residues long. The CDR3 DNA reads TGCGCCAGCAGCTTGCCCAGACAGCTAGCGGGAGGTGAGCAGTTCTTC. Its protein is CASSLPRQLAGGEQFF.

This clone was counted between two and nine times. CDR3 nucleotides: TGTGCCAGCAGCGTTCTGGCGGGGGAAGGTGTCGACGAGCAGTACTTC. Amino acid sequence: CASSVLAGEGVDEQYF. The chain employs TRBV9 and TRBJ2-7; TRBD2 agrees at 7 bases. This CDR3 is 16 amino acids long. Germline V gives CDR1 SGDLS, CDR2 YYNGEE. V trimming: 2 bases; J trimming: 5 bases; junction bases outside the gene matches: 13.

For this clone: A junction boundary mismatches the germline segment, possibly from a read error. V and J are TRBV9 and TRBJ2-3; TRBD2 matches at 7 bases. This CDR3 comprises 16 residues. CDR1 is SGDLS and CDR2 is YYNGEE in the germline V gene. In nucleotides, the CDR3 is TGTGCCAGCAGCGTAGGAGGAGGGGAGGGCACCGATACGCAGTATTTT. Residues: CASSVGGGEGTDTQYF. Filled out from reference TRBV9 and TRBJ2-3, the complete variable domain reads DSGVTQTPKHLITATGQRVTLRCSPRSGDLSVYWYQQSLDQGLQFLIQYYNGEERAKGNILERFSAQQFPDLHSELNLSSLELGDSALYFCASSVGGGEGTDTQYFGPGTRLTVL.

The chain uses TRBV18 and TRBJ2-5, with D perhaps matching TRBD1 (6 bases). Trimming shortened V by 4 bases and J by 4 bases, and 19 bases separated the two germline ends. The CDR3 totals 16 residues. From germline, CDR1 is KGHSH and CDR2 LQKENI. The CDR3 DNA follows: TGTGCCAGCTCACTACAGCAGGGGACCCTGACAGAGACCCAGTACTTC. It yields the protein CASSLQQGTLTETQYF.

There are a few counts of this clone. The CDR3 bases are TGTGCCAGCAGTAAGGGAGCGGGAGGGCCCAATGAGCAGTTCTTC. Translation: CASSKGAGGPNEQFF. The rearrangement joins TRBV7-6 to TRBJ2-1; 10 nucleotides match TRBD2. This CDR3 has 15 amino acids. Germline-derived CDR1 and CDR2 are SGHVS and FNYEAQ. V was clipped by 6 bases and J by 6 bases; unmatched bases: 8.

The chain links TRBV28 to TRBJ1-2; D is unresolved. Per the germline V gene, CDR1 is MDHEN and CDR2 is SYDVKM. Deletions cut 4 bases from V and 5 bases from J, with 17 bases between. This CDR3 has 15 residues. The CDR3 region is CASSYSRPANYGYTF. In DNA, the CDR3 is TGTGCCAGCAGTTATTCCCGCCCCGCGAATTATGGCTACACCTTC.

The chain has TRBV7-2 and TRBJ2-7, with a weak D call TRBD2 (5 bases). This CDR3 has 14 residues. CDR1 is SGHTA and CDR2 is FQGNSA in the germline V gene. V gave up 1 base and J gave up 3 bases, with 10 bases separating them. CDR3 amino acids: CASSLGVGVYEQYF. In nucleotides, the CDR3 is TGTGCCAGCAGCTTAGGTGTGGGAGTCTACGAGCAGTACTTC.

The rearrangement uses TRBV7-8 and TRBJ1-4, with D maybe TRBD1 (5 bases). Looked up from germline, CDR1 is SGHVS and CDR2 is FQNEAQ. CDR3 length equals 15 residues. V gave up 8 bases and J gave up 0 bases, with 13 bases separating them. Here the CDR3 reads CASGARPATNEKLFF. DNA of the CDR3: TGTGCCAGCGGGGCCCGCCCTGCAACTAATGAAAAACTGTTTTTT.